The 24 T cell receptor beta chains in this list originate from one sample, sequenced in a study of cytomegalovirus exposure and HLA in healthy donors. With 60 Vbeta and 13 Jbeta primers, the PCR was carried out. Clones were sequenced by immunoSEQ multiplex PCR, and TCRdb holds only the in-frame ones, with some missing. The table lists 120,000 to 150,000 clones, roughly 82% of them singletons. The sample taken for sequencing was PBMCs. The receptors were gathered from a young man in good health and CMV-seropositive.

The genes are TRBV7-6 and TRBJ1-1; 7 bases align to TRBD1. The V gene end was trimmed by 3 bases and the J gene end by 1 base; junction bases not matched to a gene: 2. Per the germline V gene, CDR1 is SGHVS and CDR2 is FNYEAQ. This CDR3 has 14 residues. CDR3 sequence reads: CASSFGTENTEAFF. The CDR3 bases are TGTGCCAGCAGCTTTGGGACAGAGAACACTGAAGCTTTCTTT.

In regard to this clone: Within the sample, other DNA sequences also encode this same CDR3. The CDR3, as DNA: TGTGCCAGCAGCCCGGGACTAGCGGGAAGCTACGAGCAGTACTTC. Its protein is CASSPGLAGSYEQYF. V usage is TRBV5-5 and J usage is TRBJ2-7, with 13 bases that match TRBD2. Germline loops: CDR1 SGHKS, CDR2 YYEKEE (reference sequence). The CDR3 loop spans 15 amino acids. Trimming removed 4 bases from V and 3 bases from J; junction bases left unmatched: 4.

The chain has TRBV11-2 and TRBJ1-2; D may be TRBD1 (5 bases). The CDR3 contains 13 residues. Germline V gene data show CDR1 as SGHAT and CDR2 as FQNNGV. V shed 0 bases and J shed 7 bases, with 9 bases lying between them. The CDR3 spells CASSLDTGGGYTF. The CDR3 DNA is TGTGCCAGCAGCTTAGATACGGGGGGTGGCTACACCTTC.

This chain joins TRBV5-1 and TRBJ1-5, with 7 bases aligning to TRBD1. Germline loops: CDR1 SGHRS, CDR2 YFSETQ. There are 14 residues in the CDR3. V shed 3 bases and J 2 bases; nucleotides not matched to a gene: 2. This CDR3 is CASSSGTGNQPQHF. As DNA, the CDR3 is TGCGCCAGCAGCTCCGGGACAGGCAATCAGCCCCAGCATTTT.

This chain uses TRBV5-4 with TRBJ2-6, with D perhaps TRBD1 (6 bases). This CDR3 is built from 16 residues. The ends were cut back, 5 bases at V and 0 bases at J, with 12 bases in the middle. Germline V gives CDR1 SGHNT, CDR2 YYREEE (reference sequence). The CDR3 reads CASRDSRRSGANVLTF. In DNA form, the CDR3 reads TGTGCCAGCAGGGACAGCCGCCGCTCTGGGGCCAACGTCCTGACTTTC.

This chain connects TRBV4-1 to TRBJ2-3, with D perhaps TRBD2 (6 bases). The V gene's germline CDR1 is MGHRA and CDR2 YSYEKL. The V and J ends lost 3 bases and 4 bases respectively, with 11 bases between them. The CDR3 extends over 14 amino acids. The DNA of the CDR3 is TGCGCCAGCAGCCACGGGACTTTGGCAGATACGCAGTATTTT. Protein: CASSHGTLADTQYF.

This rearrangement joins TRBV13 to TRBJ2-3; 7 bases are shared with TRBD2. Unmatched junction bases numbered 18, after V lost 5 bases and J lost 4 bases. CDR1 PRHDT and CDR2 FYEKMQ come from the germline V gene (reference sequence). CDR3 length equals 18 residues. The CDR3 region has the DNA TGTGCCAGCAGCCTCGGACTCGCGGGAGCCATCGGTCCAGATACGCAGTATTTT. This gives the protein CASSLGLAGAIGPDTQYF.

The chain is built from TRBV28 and TRBJ1-4; D is ambiguous. CDR3 length equals 14 residues. Between the trimmed V and J ends, which lost 6 bases and 3 bases, there was a span of 11 bases. CDR1 is MDHEN, CDR2 SYDVKM, per germline. DNA of the CDR3: TGTGCCAGCAGCACCGGGAGGCCTAATGAAAAACTGTTTTTT. Protein: CASSTGRPNEKLFF.

This chain uses TRBV5-5 with TRBJ1-3; possible D gene TRBD1, 6 bases. The germline V gene encodes CDR1 SGHKS and CDR2 YYEKEE (reference sequence). Trimming left V 0 bases short and J 0 bases short, with 13 bases between. The CDR3 has 17 residues. The CDR3 region has the DNA TGTGCCAGCAGCTTGGAAGCAGGGGTATACTCTGGAAACACCATATATTTT. Translating gives CASSLEAGVYSGNTIYF.

This chain connects TRBV18 to TRBJ1-1; D remains unclear. This CDR3 contains 14 residues. Trimming pared 3 bases from V and 1 base from J, leaving 9 bases between. Germline V lookup: CDR1 KGHSH, CDR2 LQKENI. The CDR3 loop reads CASSPVIGNTEAFF. CDR3 in DNA: TGTGCCAGCTCACCGGTTATCGGGAACACTGAAGCTTTCTTT.

The chain uses TRBV7-8 and TRBJ1-4, with a weak D call TRBD1 (6 bases). Looked up from germline, CDR1 is SGHVS and CDR2 is FQNEAQ. The CDR3 length is 16 residues. The V end was cut by 5 bases, the J end by 2 bases, with 15 bases between. In nucleotides, the CDR3 is TGTGCCAGCAGCCCCCCGTGGACAGTTACTAATGAAAAACTGTTTTTT. Translating it yields CASSPPWTVTNEKLFF.

The rearrangement links TRBV6-4 to TRBJ2-2; weak D call: TRBD1 (6 bases). V dropped 6 bases and J dropped 0 bases, with 8 bases sitting between them. Germline assignment: CDR1 MRHNA and CDR2 SNTAGT. The CDR3 length is 14 residues. The CDR3 DNA reads TGTGCCAGCAGACAGGGTGCGAACACCGGGGAGCTGTTTTTT. Translating it yields CASRQGANTGELFF.

V gene TRBV4-1 combines with J gene TRBJ1-1; D might be TRBD1 (5 bases). The CDR3 runs to 12 residues. V dropped 4 bases and J dropped 5 bases, with 8 bases sitting between them. Germline CDR1 and CDR2: MGHRA and YSYEKL. In DNA, the CDR3 is TGCGCCAGCAGCCCCGGGGGGACTGAAGCTTTCTTT. Amino acids: CASSPGGTEAFF.

V gene TRBV4-1 combines with J gene TRBJ2-5; D remains unclear. The germline V and J ends were trimmed by 1 base and 11 bases, with 14 bases remaining between them. Germline CDR1 reads MGHRA; CDR2 reads YSYEKL. The length of the CDR3 is 13 residues. The CDR3 reads CASSQAGPREQYF. The CDR3 DNA reads as TGCGCCAGCAGCCAAGCAGGCCCGCGAGAGCAGTACTTC.

The rearrangement uses TRBV30 and TRBJ2-7, with 8 bases fitting TRBD2. Trimming at V came to 0 bases and at J to 2 bases, leaving 6 bases not matched to a gene. The CDR3 is 15 amino acids. Germline V gene sequence: CDR1 GTSNPN, CDR2 SVGIG (reference sequence). For the CDR3, the DNA is TGTGCCTGGAGTGTACGTGGGACTAGAGCCTACGAGCAGTACTTC. Translated, it gives CAWSVRGTRAYEQYF.

The rearrangement links TRBV5-1 to TRBJ2-3; no firm D call. V dropped 1 base and J dropped 6 bases, with 12 bases sitting between them. Germline V lookup: CDR1 SGHRS, CDR2 YFSETQ. The CDR3 consists of 14 residues. The CDR3 DNA reads TGCGCCAGCAGCTTGACCCGGGTAATGGATACGCAGTATTTT. Translating gives CASSLTRVMDTQYF. The variable domain in full, completed from reference TRBV5-1 and TRBJ2-3, reads KAGVTQTPRYLIKTRGQQVTLSCSPISGHRSVSWYQQTPGQGLQFLFEYFSETQRNKGNFPGRFSGRQFSNSRSEMNVSTLELGDSALYLCASSLTRVMDTQYFGPGTRLTVL.

V usage is TRBV4-1 and J usage is TRBJ1-2; TRBD1 aligns across 7 bases. This CDR3 has 13 amino acids. V lost 6 bases and J lost 3; bases outside the gene matches: 4. The V gene's germline CDR1 is MGHRA and CDR2 YSYEKL. CDR3: CASRPTGDYGYTF. CDR3 DNA: TGCGCCAGCAGGCCCACAGGGGACTATGGCTACACCTTC.

The rearrangement links TRBV28 to TRBJ1-1; 9 bases are shared with TRBD1. CDR1 and CDR2 (germline): MDHEN, SYDVKM. The CDR3 loop spans 13 amino acids. The J segment lost 5 bases and the V segment lost 11 bases, leaving 9 bases of the junction unmatched. CDR3 protein: CAVQDRGKTEAFF. The CDR3 region has the DNA TGTGCCGTACAGGACAGGGGCAAAACTGAAGCTTTCTTT.

The chain carries TRBV27 and TRBJ2-7; 8 nucleotides align to TRBD1. Germline lookup yields CDR1 MNHEY and CDR2 SMNVEV (reference sequence). V was clipped by 3 bases and J by 1 base; unmatched bases: 5. The CDR3 has 15 residues. In DNA, the CDR3 is TGTGCCAGCAGTTTCCTAACAGGGGGGTCCTACGAGCAGTACTTC. This translates into CASSFLTGGSYEQYF.

CDR3 DNA sequence: TGTGCCAGCAGCGCAACAGGGGGCCTTGGCTACACCTTC. Protein sequence: CASSATGGLGYTF. V and J are TRBV7-2 and TRBJ1-2; TRBD1 matches at 9 bases. The ends lost 5 bases at V and 7 bases at J; junction bases unmatched: 5. This CDR3 is 13 amino acids long. Germline CDR1 is SGHTA and CDR2 is FQGNSA.

The rearrangement joins TRBV4-1 to TRBJ1-2; D is perhaps TRBD1 (6 bases). The germline CDR1 and CDR2 sequences are MGHRA and YSYEKL. V lost 6 bases, J lost 4 bases, and 15 bases lay in between. The CDR3 has 14 residues. CDR3 region: CASRSPGQSYGYTF. CDR3 coding DNA: TGCGCCAGCAGGTCCCCGGGACAAAGCTATGGCTACACCTTC.

The gene calls are TRBV18 and TRBJ2-7; no reliable D call. This CDR3 is 13 amino acids long. V lost 3 bases and J 1 base, leaving 7 bases between the germline ends. The germline V gene encodes CDR1 KGHSH and CDR2 LQKENI. DNA for the CDR3: TGTGCCAGCTCACCCGCTGAGTCCTACGAGCAGTACTTC. Translating gives CASSPAESYEQYF.

This chain links TRBV5-1 with TRBJ2-1, with 13 bases lining up with TRBD2. V lost 4 bases to trimming and J lost 7 bases; unmatched junction nucleotides: 8. The CDR3 has 16 amino acids. Per the germline V gene, CDR1 is SGHRS and CDR2 is YFSETQ. DNA for the CDR3: TGCGCCAGCAGCCTTCAAACTAGCGGGAGGGTGAATGAGCAGTTCTTC. Protein sequence: CASSLQTSGRVNEQFF. Variable domain in full (rest from reference TRBV5-1 and TRBJ2-1): KAGVTQTPRYLIKTRGQQVTLSCSPISGHRSVSWYQQTPGQGLQFLFEYFSETQRNKGNFPGRFSGRQFSNSRSEMNVSTLELGDSALYLCASSLQTSGRVNEQFFGPGTRLTVL.

The chain combines TRBV4-1 with TRBJ2-1, with D unclear. V lost 5 bases to trimming and J lost 3 bases, with 8 bases between them. Germline CDR1 is MGHRA and CDR2 is YSYEKL. The CDR3 is 13 residues long. CDR3 coding DNA: TGCGCCAGCAGCGCCCACAGCTACAATGAGCAGTTCTTC. Protein product: CASSAHSYNEQFF.